A single sample is the source of the 22 T cell receptor beta chains below, sequenced in a study of blood T cell repertoires in COVID-19. Profiled with immunoSEQ multiplex PCR; TCRdb holds only in-frame clones, not every one. The data show fewer than 70,000 clones, with 85% seen just once and under 3% held by the top ten. Sample: peripheral blood. The source of these receptors is a man older than 75 with acute or convalescent COVID-19.

The chain carries TRBV15 and TRBJ2-5; D may be TRBD2 (5 bases). The CDR3 runs to 13 residues. The germline V gene encodes CDR1 LNHNV and CDR2 YYDKDF (reference sequence). With 7 bases removed from V and 3 bases from J, the gap between germline ends came to 12 bases. CDR3 in DNA: TGTGCCACCAACCGAGGGTTTGAAGAGACCCAGTACTTC. As protein: CATNRGFEETQYF.

The CDR3 DNA reads TGCGCCAGCAGCCAAGAACTGGGAGGATACACTGAAGCTTTCTTT. Amino acids: CASSQELGGYTEAFF. V is TRBV4-3 and J is TRBJ1-1; no reliable D call. Per the germline V gene, CDR1 is LGHNA and CDR2 is YSLEER. V dropped 0 bases and J dropped 3 bases, with 11 bases sitting between them. The CDR3 has 15 amino acids.

This clone was picked up a small number of times. V and J are TRBV18 and TRBJ1-4; D not certain. Trimming stripped 3 bases from V and 8 bases from J, with 19 bases between. There are 16 residues in the CDR3. CDR1 and CDR2 (germline): KGHSH, LQKENI. Here the CDR3 reads CASSPNSGSFEEKLFF. The CDR3, as DNA: TGTGCCAGCTCACCCAATTCGGGGTCATTTGAGGAAAAACTGTTTTTT.

The V call is TRBV19, the J call TRBJ2-7; D is perhaps TRBD1 (6 bases). CDR3 length: 13 amino acids. V shed 5 bases and J shed 1 base, with 9 bases lying between them. Germline V gives CDR1 LNHDA, CDR2 SQIVND (reference sequence). CDR3: CASSPGQSYEQYF. The CDR3 DNA sequence: TGTGCCAGTAGTCCCGGACAGTCCTACGAGCAGTACTTC.

This chain joins TRBV12-3 or TRBV12-4 and TRBJ1-2; 7 nucleotides line up with TRBD1. This CDR3 spans 12 amino acids. V gave up 6 bases and J gave up 7 bases; unmatched junction bases: 5. CDR3: CASSRGTAGYTF. CDR3 nucleotides: TGTGCCAGCAGCCGCGGGACAGCTGGCTACACCTTC.

This clone was observed once. This chain's CDR3 is CASSQDPGSRPQHF. DNA for the CDR3: TGCGCCAGCAGCCAAGATCCAGGTTCACGGCCCCAGCATTTT. V and J are TRBV4-3 and TRBJ1-5; no clear D gene. The CDR3 spans 14 residues. V was clipped by 0 bases and J by 9 bases, with 12 bases between them. Germline values: CDR1 LGHNA, CDR2 YSLEER.

The rearrangement links TRBV7-9 to TRBJ2-5; 8 bases are a match to TRBD2. CDR1 and CDR2 from the germline V gene are SEHNR and FQNEAQ (reference sequence). The V segment lost 1 base and the J segment 1 base; nucleotides outside the gene matches: 2. The CDR3 loop spans 15 amino acids. DNA of the CDR3: TGTGCCAGCAGCTTAGGACTAGCGATCCAAGAGACCCAGTACTTC. Its translation is CASSLGLAIQETQYF.

This chain joins TRBV5-1 and TRBJ1-1; 12 bases fit TRBD1. There are 16 residues in the CDR3. Germline V CDR1 and CDR2: SGHRS, YFSETQ. The junction had 3 bases not matched to a gene; V was cut back by 3 bases and J by 0 bases. The CDR3: CASSSGTGGMNTEAFF. CDR3 coding DNA: TGCGCCAGCAGCTCCGGGACAGGGGGCATGAACACTGAAGCTTTCTTT.

The sample holds one count of this clone. The V call is TRBV10-2, the J call TRBJ2-1, with D possibly TRBD2 on 5 matching bases. CDR1 is WSHSY, CDR2 SAAADI, per germline. Trimming took 7 bases from V and 0 from J, leaving 7 bases between them. CDR3 length: 13 amino acids. The CDR3 loop reads CASKGDSYNEQFF. DNA of the CDR3: TGCGCCAGCAAGGGAGACTCCTACAATGAGCAGTTCTTC.

This chain links TRBV11-3 with TRBJ1-1; D is unclear. CDR1 is SGHNT and CDR2 is YENEEA in the germline V gene. The length of the CDR3 is 13 residues. Trimming pared 3 bases from V and 1 base from J, leaving 6 bases between. For the CDR3, the DNA is TGTGCCAGCAGCTTTTCAGGGAACACTGAAGCTTTCTTT. Protein: CASSFSGNTEAFF.

The CDR3 nucleotides are TGTGCCAGCAGCCGGCGGGGGTTCGAAGCTTTCTTT. Amino acid sequence: CASSRRGFEAFF. The genes are TRBV3-1 (or the pseudogene TRBV3-2) and TRBJ1-1; D might be TRBD1 (5 bases). V was cut by 4 bases and J by 8 bases, with 11 bases left in between. Germline V gene sequence: CDR1 LGHDT, CDR2 YNNKEL (reference sequence). The CDR3 covers 12 residues.

The gene calls are TRBV21-1 and TRBJ1-1; TRBD1 is the table's D call and was not checked against the DNA. TRBV21-1 constitutes a pseudogene. The CDR3 has 13 residues. The CDR3 region has the DNA TGTGCCAGCAGCAAAGAGCGGGACAGGTTGGCTTTCTTT. Its protein product is CASSKERDRLAFF.

The genes are TRBV5-5 and TRBJ2-1; 7 bases match TRBD2. The CDR3 sequence is 13 residues long. CDR1 and CDR2 (germline): SGHKS, YYEKEE (reference sequence). Trimming removed 4 bases from V and 7 bases from J; junction bases left unmatched: 5. The CDR3 loop is CASSPWGGNEQFF. In DNA form, the CDR3 reads TGTGCCAGCAGCCCCTGGGGGGGGAATGAGCAGTTCTTC.

The gene calls are TRBV29-1 and TRBJ1-1; D is uncertain. Trimming removed 4 bases from V and 6 bases from J, with 9 bases in between. Germline loops: CDR1 SQVTM, CDR2 ANQGSEA. This CDR3 has 11 residues. The CDR3 region has the DNA TGCAGCGTTGCGAGGGTTGCTGAAGCTTTCTTT. It specifies CSVARVAEAFF.

This chain links TRBV14 with TRBJ2-1; D is undetermined. Per the germline V gene, CDR1 is SGHDN and CDR2 is FVKESK. Trimming stripped 1 base from V and 12 bases from J, with 7 bases between. This CDR3 region has 11 residues. The CDR3, as DNA: TGTGCCAGCAGCCAAGCCACTCTGCAGTTCTTC. Protein product: CASSQATLQFF.

This chain connects TRBV11-2 to TRBJ2-3; possible D gene TRBD1, 5 bases. Germline loops: CDR1 SGHAT, CDR2 FQNNGV. The CDR3 is made up of 14 amino acids. The V gene lost 2 bases and the J gene lost 4 bases, with 10 bases spanning the gap. CDR3 sequence reads: CASSLWGGADTQYF. As DNA, the CDR3 is TGTGCCAGCAGCTTATGGGGCGGCGCAGATACGCAGTATTTT.

J is TRBJ2-3 and V is TRBV7-2; possibly TRBD1 for D (6 bases). V gave up 3 bases and J gave up 4 bases, with 14 bases separating them. Per the germline V gene, CDR1 is SGHTA and CDR2 is FQGNSA. CDR3 size: 15 residues. In nucleotides, the CDR3 is TGTGCCAGCAGCTTTACAGGGACCTCATCAGATACGCAGTATTTT. Residues: CASSFTGTSSDTQYF.

The V gene is TRBV7-2, the J gene TRBJ1-4; weak D call: TRBD1 (5 bases). Germline values: CDR1 SGHTA, CDR2 FQGNSA. CDR3 length: 15 amino acids. With 1 base removed from V and 4 bases from J, the gap between germline ends came to 10 bases. The CDR3 DNA reads TGTGCCAGCAGCTTAGGGAGGGGAGGTAATGAAAAACTGTTTTTT. This sequence encodes CASSLGRGGNEKLFF.

This chain connects TRBV10-3 to TRBJ1-1, with D tentatively TRBD1 (5 bases). The CDR3 loop spans 14 amino acids. Germline CDR1 reads ENHRY; CDR2 reads SYGVKD. V lost 6 bases and J lost 3, with 14 bases in between. The CDR3 nucleotides read TGTGCCATCAGCACGGGACTGGGAGACACTGAAGCTTTCTTT. Protein sequence: CAISTGLGDTEAFF.

This chain uses TRBV5-1 with TRBJ2-5; maybe TRBD2 (6 bases). The germline V and J ends were trimmed by 4 bases and 7 bases, with 14 bases remaining between them. Germline CDR1 is SGHRS and CDR2 is YFSETQ. The CDR3 is 13 amino acids. This chain's CDR3 is CASSVGFGGTQYF. Here the CDR3 DNA reads TGCGCCAGCAGCGTTGGCTTCGGGGGGACCCAGTACTTC. The full variable domain, in which reference TRBV5-1 and TRBJ2-5 provide the parts outside the CDR3, is KAGVTQTPRYLIKTRGQQVTLSCSPISGHRSVSWYQQTPGQGLQFLFEYFSETQRNKGNFPGRFSGRQFSNSRSEMNVSTLELGDSALYLCASSVGFGGTQYFGPGTRLLVL.

This chain uses TRBV6-2 or TRBV6-3 with TRBJ1-3; a possible D gene is TRBD1 (5 bases). The length of the CDR3 is 14 residues. V was clipped by 3 bases and J by 7 bases, with 13 bases between them. Germline-derived CDR1 and CDR2 are MNHEY and SVGEGT. DNA of the CDR3: TGTGCCAGCAGTTATCAGGGAAAGCGCAACACCATATATTTT. Translated: CASSYQGKRNTIYF.

This chain uses TRBV5-1 with TRBJ1-2; D unclear. The germline V gene has CDR1 SGHRS and CDR2 YFSETQ. Trimming cost V 0 bases and J 0 bases, with 6 bases left between them. CDR3 size: 14 residues. CDR3 residues: CASSLDSPNYGYTF. CDR3 sequence (DNA): TGCGCCAGCAGCTTGGACAGTCCTAACTATGGCTACACCTTC.